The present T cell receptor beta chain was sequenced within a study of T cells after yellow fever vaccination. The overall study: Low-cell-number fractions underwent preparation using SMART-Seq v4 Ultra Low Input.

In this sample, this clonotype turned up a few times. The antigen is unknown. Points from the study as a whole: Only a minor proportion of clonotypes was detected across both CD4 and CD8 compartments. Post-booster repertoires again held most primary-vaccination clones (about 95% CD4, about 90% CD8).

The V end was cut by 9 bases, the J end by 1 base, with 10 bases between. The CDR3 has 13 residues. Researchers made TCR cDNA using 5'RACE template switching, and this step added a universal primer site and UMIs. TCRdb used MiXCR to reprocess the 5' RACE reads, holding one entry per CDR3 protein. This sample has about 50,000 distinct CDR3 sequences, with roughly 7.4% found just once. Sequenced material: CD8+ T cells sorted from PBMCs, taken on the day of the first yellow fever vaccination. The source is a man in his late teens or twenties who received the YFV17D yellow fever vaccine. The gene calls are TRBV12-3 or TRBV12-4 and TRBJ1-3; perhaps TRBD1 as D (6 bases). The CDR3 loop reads CARPGTSGNTIYF. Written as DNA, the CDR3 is TGTGCCAGACCCGGGACATCTGGAAACACCATATATTTT.